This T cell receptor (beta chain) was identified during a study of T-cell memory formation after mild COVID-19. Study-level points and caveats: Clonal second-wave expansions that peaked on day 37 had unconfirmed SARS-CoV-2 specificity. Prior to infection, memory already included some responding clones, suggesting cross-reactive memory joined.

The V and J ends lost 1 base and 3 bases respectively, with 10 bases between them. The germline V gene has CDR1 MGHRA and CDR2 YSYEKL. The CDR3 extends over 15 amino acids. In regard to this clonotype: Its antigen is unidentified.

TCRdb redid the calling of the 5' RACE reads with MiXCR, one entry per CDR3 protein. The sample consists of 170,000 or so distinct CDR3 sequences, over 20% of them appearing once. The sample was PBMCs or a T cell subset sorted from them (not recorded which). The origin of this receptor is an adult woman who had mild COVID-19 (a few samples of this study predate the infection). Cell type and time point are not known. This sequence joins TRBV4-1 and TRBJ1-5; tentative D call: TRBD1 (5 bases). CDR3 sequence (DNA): TGCGCCAGCAGCCAAGCGTGGGGCAACAATCAGCCCCAGCATTTT. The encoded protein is CASSQAWGNNQPQHF.